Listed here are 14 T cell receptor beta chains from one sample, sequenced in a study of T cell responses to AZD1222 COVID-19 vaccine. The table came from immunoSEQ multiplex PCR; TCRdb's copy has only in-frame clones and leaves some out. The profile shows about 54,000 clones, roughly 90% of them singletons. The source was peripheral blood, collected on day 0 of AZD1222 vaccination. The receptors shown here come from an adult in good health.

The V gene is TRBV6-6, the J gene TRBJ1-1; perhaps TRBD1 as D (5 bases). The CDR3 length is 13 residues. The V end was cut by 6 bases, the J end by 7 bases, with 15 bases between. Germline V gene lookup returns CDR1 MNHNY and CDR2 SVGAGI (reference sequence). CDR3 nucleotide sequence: TGTGCCAGCAGGATAATCGGGACGGATGAAGCTTTCTTT. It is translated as CASRIIGTDEAFF.

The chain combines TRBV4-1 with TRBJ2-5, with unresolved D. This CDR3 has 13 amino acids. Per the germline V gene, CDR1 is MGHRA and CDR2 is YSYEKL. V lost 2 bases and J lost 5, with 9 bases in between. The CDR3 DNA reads TGCGCCAGCAGCCAACTCATGGGGGAGACCCAGTACTTC. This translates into CASSQLMGETQYF.

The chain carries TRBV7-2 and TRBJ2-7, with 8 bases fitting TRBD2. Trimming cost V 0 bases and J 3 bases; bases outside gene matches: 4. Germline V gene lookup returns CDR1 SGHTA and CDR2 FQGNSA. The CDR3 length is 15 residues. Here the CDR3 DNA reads TGTGCCAGCAGCTTAGCGGGAGCGGGGGTCTACGAGCAGTACTTC. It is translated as CASSLAGAGVYEQYF.

Here the CDR3 reads CASSLNGNSYNEQFF. DNA of the CDR3: TGTGCCAGCAGCTTGAACGGGAATTCCTACAATGAGCAGTTCTTC. The V and J genes are TRBV7-3 and TRBJ2-1; D might be TRBD2 (5 bases). The CDR3 is made up of 15 amino acids. Trimming removed 3 bases from V and 1 base from J, with 10 bases in between. Germline V gene data show CDR1 as SGHTA and CDR2 as FQGTGA.

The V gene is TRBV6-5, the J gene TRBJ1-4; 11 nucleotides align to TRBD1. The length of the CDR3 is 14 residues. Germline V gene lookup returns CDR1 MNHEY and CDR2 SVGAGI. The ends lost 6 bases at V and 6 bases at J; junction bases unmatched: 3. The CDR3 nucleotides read TGTGCCAGCAGGGGGACAGGGGGGGATGAAAAACTGTTTTTT. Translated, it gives CASRGTGGDEKLFF.

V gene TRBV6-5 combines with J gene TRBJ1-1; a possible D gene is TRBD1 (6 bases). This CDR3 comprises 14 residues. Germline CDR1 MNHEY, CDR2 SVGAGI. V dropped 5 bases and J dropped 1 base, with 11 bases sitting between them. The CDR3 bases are TGTGCCAGCAGTATTTTACAGGGGAACACTGAAGCTTTCTTT. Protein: CASSILQGNTEAFF.

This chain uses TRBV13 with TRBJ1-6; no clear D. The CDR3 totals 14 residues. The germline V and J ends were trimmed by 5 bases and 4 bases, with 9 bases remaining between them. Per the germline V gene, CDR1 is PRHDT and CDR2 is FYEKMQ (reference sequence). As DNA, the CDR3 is TGTGCCAGCAGCCTCAGAATTTATAATTCACCCCTCCACTTT. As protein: CASSLRIYNSPLHF.

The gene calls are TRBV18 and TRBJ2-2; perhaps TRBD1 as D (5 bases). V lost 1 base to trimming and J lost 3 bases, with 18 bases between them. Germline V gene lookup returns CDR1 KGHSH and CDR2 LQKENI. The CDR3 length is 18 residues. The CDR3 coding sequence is TGTGCCAGCTCACCACGGCCGGACACAAACGATTACACCGGGGAGCTGTTTTTT. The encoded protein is CASSPRPDTNDYTGELFF.

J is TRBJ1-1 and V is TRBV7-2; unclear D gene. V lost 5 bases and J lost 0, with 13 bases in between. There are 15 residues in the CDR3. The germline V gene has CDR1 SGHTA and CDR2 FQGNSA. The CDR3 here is CASSPQALMNTEAFF. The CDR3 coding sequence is TGTGCCAGCAGCCCCCAAGCTCTCATGAACACTGAAGCTTTCTTT.

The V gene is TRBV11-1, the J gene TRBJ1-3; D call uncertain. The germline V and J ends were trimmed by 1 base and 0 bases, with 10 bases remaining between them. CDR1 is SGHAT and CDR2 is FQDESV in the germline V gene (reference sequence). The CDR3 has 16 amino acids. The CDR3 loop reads CASSLVGVNSGNTIYF. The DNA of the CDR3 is TGTGCCAGCAGCTTAGTTGGCGTTAACTCTGGAAACACCATATATTTT.

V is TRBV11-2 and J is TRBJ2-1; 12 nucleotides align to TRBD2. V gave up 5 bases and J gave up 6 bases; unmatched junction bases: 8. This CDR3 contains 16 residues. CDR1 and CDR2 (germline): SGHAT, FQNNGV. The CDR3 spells CASSRLAGAVINEQFF. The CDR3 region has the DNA TGTGCCAGCAGCCGACTAGCGGGAGCGGTAATCAATGAGCAGTTCTTC. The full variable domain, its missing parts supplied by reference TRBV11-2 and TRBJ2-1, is EAGVAQSPRYKIIEKRQSVAFWCNPISGHATLYWYQQILGQGPKLLIQFQNNGVVDDSQLPKDRFSAERLKGVDSTLKIQPAKLEDSAVYLCASSRLAGAVINEQFFGPGTRLTVL.

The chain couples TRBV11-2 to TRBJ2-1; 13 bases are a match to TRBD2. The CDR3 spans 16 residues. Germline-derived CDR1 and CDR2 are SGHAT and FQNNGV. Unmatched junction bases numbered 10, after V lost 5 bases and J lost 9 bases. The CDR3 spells CASSLGLAGVRSEQFF. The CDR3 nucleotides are TGTGCCAGCAGCCTAGGACTAGCGGGAGTACGTAGTGAGCAGTTCTTC.

The CDR3 DNA follows: TGTGCCAGCCTAACCCCCCGGGAAGCTTTCTTT. Its translation is CASLTPREAFF. The rearrangement joins TRBV28 to TRBJ1-1; no clear D. Germline V gene data show CDR1 as MDHEN and CDR2 as SYDVKM. CDR3 length: 11 residues. The V end lost 8 bases, the J end lost 8 bases, and 12 bases lay between the germline ends.

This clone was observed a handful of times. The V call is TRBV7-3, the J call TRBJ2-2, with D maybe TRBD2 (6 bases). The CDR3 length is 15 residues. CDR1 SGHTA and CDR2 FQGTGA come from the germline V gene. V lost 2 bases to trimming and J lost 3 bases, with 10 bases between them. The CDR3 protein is CASSLGGLDTGELFF. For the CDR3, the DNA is TGTGCCAGCAGCTTAGGGGGACTTGACACCGGGGAGCTGTTTTTT.